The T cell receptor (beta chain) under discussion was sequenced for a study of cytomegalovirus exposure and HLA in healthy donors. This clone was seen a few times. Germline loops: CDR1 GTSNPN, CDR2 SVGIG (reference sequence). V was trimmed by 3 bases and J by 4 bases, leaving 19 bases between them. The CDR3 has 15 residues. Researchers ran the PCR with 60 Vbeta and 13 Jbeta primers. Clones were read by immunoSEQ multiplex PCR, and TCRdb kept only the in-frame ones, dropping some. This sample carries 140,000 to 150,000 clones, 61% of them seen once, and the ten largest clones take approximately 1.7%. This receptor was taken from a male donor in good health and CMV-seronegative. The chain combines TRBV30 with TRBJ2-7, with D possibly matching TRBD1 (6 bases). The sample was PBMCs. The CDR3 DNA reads TGTGCCTGGAGAAGGGGGTTAGCAGAGAATTACGAGCAGTACTTC. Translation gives CAWRRGLAENYEQYF.